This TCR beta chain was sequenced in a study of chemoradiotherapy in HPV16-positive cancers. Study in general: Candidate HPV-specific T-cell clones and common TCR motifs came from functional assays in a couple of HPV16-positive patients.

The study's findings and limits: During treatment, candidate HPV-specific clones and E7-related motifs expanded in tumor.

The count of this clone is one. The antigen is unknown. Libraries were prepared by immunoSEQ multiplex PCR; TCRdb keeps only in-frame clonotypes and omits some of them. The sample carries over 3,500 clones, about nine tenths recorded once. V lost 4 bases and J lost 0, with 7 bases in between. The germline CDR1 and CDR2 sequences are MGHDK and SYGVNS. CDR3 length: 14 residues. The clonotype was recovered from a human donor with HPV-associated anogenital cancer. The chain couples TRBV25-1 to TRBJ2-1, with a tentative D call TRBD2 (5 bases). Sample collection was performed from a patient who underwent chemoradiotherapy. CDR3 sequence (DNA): TGTGCCAGCAGTGGAGGGTTCTCCTACAATGAGCAGTTCTTC. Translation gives CASSGGFSYNEQFF.